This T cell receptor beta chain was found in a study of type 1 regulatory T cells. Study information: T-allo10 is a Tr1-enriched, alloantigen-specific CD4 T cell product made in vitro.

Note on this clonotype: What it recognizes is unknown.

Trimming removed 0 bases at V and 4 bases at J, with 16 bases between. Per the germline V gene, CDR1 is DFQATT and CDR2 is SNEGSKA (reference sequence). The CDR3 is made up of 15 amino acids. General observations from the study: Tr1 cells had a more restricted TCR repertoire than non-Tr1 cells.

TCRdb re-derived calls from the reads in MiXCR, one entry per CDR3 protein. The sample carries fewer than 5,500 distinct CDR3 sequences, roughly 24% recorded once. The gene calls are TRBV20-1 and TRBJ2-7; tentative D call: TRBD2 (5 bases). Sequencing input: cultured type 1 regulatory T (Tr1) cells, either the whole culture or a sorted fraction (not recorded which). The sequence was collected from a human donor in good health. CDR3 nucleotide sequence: TGCAGTGCTAGAGATATGGCAGGACCGGGGTACGAGCAGTACTTC. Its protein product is CSARDMAGPGYEQYF.